A selection of T cell receptor beta chains follows, all from one sample in a study of response to subunit inactivated influenza vaccine. TCRdb independently ran MiXCR on the RT-PCR reads; one entry per CDR3 protein. The sample shows about 500,000 distinct CDR3 sequences, approximately 16% of them seen only once. The source was CD4+ T cells sorted from PBMCs, collected less than 30 months after vaccination. All receptors come from a man aged 50-75 years who received an inactivated influenza vaccine. The CDR3 runs from the conserved cysteine through the conserved F or W. D genes are given only for firm matches. Clone size is shown for a subset of rows, as once, few, many or a class of expanded clone.

d_gene	v_gene	abundance	j_gene	CDR3nt	CDR3aa
NA	TRBV6-1	NA	TRBJ2-2	TGTGCCAGCAGGGGACTGGTGAACACCGGGGAGCTGTTTTTT	CASRGLVNTGELFF
NA	TRBV14	NA	TRBJ2-7	TGTGCCAGCAGCCAAGAGCCGGGTAGGCAGGGTGGCGAGCAGTACTTC	CASSQEPGRQGGEQYF
NA	TRBV5-1	NA	TRBJ2-1	TGCGCCAGCAGCAGGTCCTTGGCACTAACCTTCGCCAATGAGCAGTTCTTC	CASSRSLALTFANEQFF
NA	TRBV4-2	few	TRBJ2-2	TGTGCCAGCAGCGGCGGGGCTCGATACACCGGGGAGCTGTTTTTT	CASSGGARYTGELFF
NA	TRBV7-8	NA	TRBJ2-1	TGTGCCAGCAGCTTAGTTTCGGGGGTATACAATGAGCAGTTCTTC	CASSLVSGVYNEQFF
NA	TRBV4-1	NA	TRBJ1-5	TGCGCCAGCAGCCAATTTTTCGGGTCTTTCAATCAGCCCCAGCATTTT	CASSQFFGSFNQPQHF
TRBD1	TRBV5-1	NA	TRBJ2-7	TGCGCCAGCAGCTTGAGTTCGCCGGGACAGCCGGACGAGCAGTACTTC	CASSLSSPGQPDEQYF
TRBD1	TRBV9	NA	TRBJ2-7	TGTGCCAGCAGCCCCTCGGACAGGAGCTCCTACGAGCAGTACTTC	CASSPSDRSSYEQYF
NA	TRBV3-1	NA	TRBJ1-5	TGTGCCAGCAGCCAAGACAAGGGAATCGGCCCCCAGCATTTT	CASSQDKGIGPQHF
TRBD2	TRBV5-6	NA	TRBJ2-5	TGTGCCAGCAGCCCTGGACTAGAGTCCTCCGGTGAGACCCAGTACTTC	CASSPGLESSGETQYF
NA	TRBV6-5	few	TRBJ2-5	TGTGCCAGCAGTTACTCCTACCAAGAGACCCAGTACTTC	CASSYSYQETQYF
TRBD1	TRBV12-3/TRBV12-4	few	TRBJ2-7	TGTGCCAGCAGTTTATACCGACAGGGTGGCGAGCAGTACTTC	CASSLYRQGGEQYF
TRBD1	TRBV20-1	NA	TRBJ1-5	TGCAGTGCTTCTGACAGGGGGCATTATAGCAATCAGCCCCAGCATTTT	CSASDRGHYSNQPQHF
NA	TRBV6-7	NA	TRBJ2-3	TGTGCCAGCTGTTTAAGTGGCAGGGAGGCTGGAGGGGCAGGAGATACGCAGTATTTT	CASCLSGREAGGAGDTQYF
TRBD1	TRBV3-1	few	TRBJ1-1	TGTGCCAGCAGCGAGATTGGGACAGCCGAAGCTTTCTTT	CASSEIGTAEAFF
TRBD1	TRBV10-3	NA	TRBJ2-7	TGTGCCATCAGGGCGGACAGGGGAATTGACGAGCAGTACTTC	CAIRADRGIDEQYF
NA	TRBV27	NA	TRBJ2-5	TGTGCCAGCAGAGGAGGCAGGGGAAGGGGGACCCAGTACTTC	CASRGGRGRGTQYF
NA	TRBV14	NA	TRBJ2-5	TGTGCCAGCAGCCAATGGGAGACCCCAGAGACCCAGTACTTC	CASSQWETPETQYF
TRBD1	TRBV5-4	NA	TRBJ2-7	TGTGCCAGCAGCCGAGGTTACCCGGGACAGGCTGCCTACGAGCAGTACTTC	CASSRGYPGQAAYEQYF
NA	TRBV24-1	NA	TRBJ2-1	TGTGCCACCAGTGATTTGCGGTTCAATGAGCAGTTCTTC	CATSDLRFNEQFF
NA	TRBV19	NA	TRBJ2-5	TGTGCCAGTAGTACAAGGGAGACCCAGTACTTC	CASSTRETQYF
NA	TRBV4-1	few	TRBJ1-2	TGCGCCAGCAGCCAATCGGCGACTGGCTACACCTTC	CASSQSATGYTF
NA	TRBV3-1	few	TRBJ2-3	TGTGCCAGCAGCCAAGAAAGCCGTACGCAGTATTTT	CASSQESRTQYF